Described below is a single T cell receptor (beta chain) sequence and its context. Negative isolation yielded the CD8+ and CD4+ T cells, while FACS enriched the TEMRA cells. Random hexamers primed reverse transcription of about 0.5 to 1 ug RNA. Multiplex immunoSEQ PCR targeted 54 Vbeta and 13 Jbeta TCR beta segments. TCRdb used MiXCR to reprocess the immunoSEQ multiplex PCR reads, holding one entry per CDR3 protein. The profile shows 200,000 or so distinct CDR3 sequences, approximately 95% of them singletons. This record comes from a study of CD8 T cells in Susac syndrome. Background on the study: Sequencing included Susac syndrome patients, about 6 of them with active disease and under 10 in remission.

This CDR3 is 16 amino acids long. Unmatched junction bases numbered 7, after V lost 1 base and J lost 8 bases. The germline V gene encodes CDR1 LGHDT and CDR2 YNNKEL (reference sequence). The J gene is TRBJ2-1, the V gene TRBV3-1; TRBD2 aligns across 11 bases. The receptor was derived from a human donor with Susac syndrome. Sequencing input: CD8+ T cells from PBMCs. CDR3 DNA sequence: TGTGCCAGCAGCCAAGGTAGCGGGGGGGCCCGGGATGAGCAGTTCTTC. Protein: CASSQGSGGARDEQFF.